This TCR beta chain was retrieved from a study of blood T cells in healthy people across ages. This clonotype was observed a handful of times. A sample-barcoded 5' primer and a J-beta primer mix were used in a second PCR of roughly 6 to 12 cycles. TCRdb re-analysed the 5' RACE reads in MiXCR, keeping a single row per CDR3 protein. The table lists over 950,000 distinct CDR3 sequences, less than 45% of them singletons, with 13% in the top ten. The sequence derives from a man between 18 and 29 years old in good health. Sample: blood.

CDR3 amino acids: CASSLGRASSYNSPLHF. The CDR3, as DNA: TGTGCCAGCAGCTTGGGTAGAGCCAGCTCCTATAATTCACCCCTCCACTTT. The V call is TRBV5-6, the J call TRBJ1-6, with D uncertain. V was pared by 0 bases and J by 0 bases, with 10 bases between. The CDR3 is 17 residues long. From germline, CDR1 is SGHDT and CDR2 YYEEEE.